What follows are 10 T cell receptor beta chains derived from one specimen sequenced in a study of graft-versus-host responses after intestinal transplantation. Sequencing was performed with immunoSEQ multiplex PCR; in TCRdb, only in-frame clones are kept and a portion is missing. This sample has about 22,000 clones, with around 80% found just once. Intraepithelial and lamina propria lymphocytes were freed from processed graft tissue. Sample: ileum tissue, taken 12 days after intestinal transplant. The origin of the receptors is a human patient who received an intestinal transplant, so some T cells may come from the graft donor.

This clone has only a few counts. J is TRBJ2-5 and V is TRBV18; 7 bases are shared with TRBD2. The CDR3 is 14 amino acids. CDR1 KGHSH and CDR2 LQKENI come from the germline V gene. With 3 bases clipped from V and 5 bases from J, the junction kept 6 bases outside the gene matches. The CDR3 DNA sequence: TGTGCCAGCTCACCGCTAGCGGTGGGGGAGACCCAGTACTTC. Protein: CASSPLAVGETQYF.

This clone is a singleton in its sample. In nucleotides, the CDR3 is TGTGCCAGCAGCTTAGAACGGGGGGGACTGATGTACTTC. Its protein is CASSLERGGLMYF. This rearrangement joins TRBV7-9 to TRBJ2-7, with 8 bases that match TRBD2. The germline CDR1 and CDR2 sequences are SEHNR and FQNEAQ (reference sequence). The V gene end was trimmed by 1 base and the J gene end by 12 bases; junction bases not matched to a gene: 8. The CDR3 loop spans 13 amino acids.

The J gene is TRBJ2-2, the V gene TRBV7-2; 7 positions match TRBD1. The junction had 7 bases not matched to a gene; V was cut back by 5 bases and J by 7 bases. The CDR3 spans 14 residues. The germline CDR1 and CDR2 sequences are SGHTA and FQGNSA. CDR3 sequence (DNA): TGTGCCAGCAGCCCGCGACAGGGAATCGGGGAGCTGTTTTTT. Translation gives CASSPRQGIGELFF.

This clone was seen more than once but under ten times. The chain couples TRBV10-2 to TRBJ2-7; D may be TRBD1 (6 bases). V was pared by 2 bases and J by 4 bases, with 6 bases between. The germline V gene has CDR1 WSHSY and CDR2 SAAADI. This CDR3 spans 12 amino acids. The DNA of the CDR3 is TGCGCCAGCAGTGAGACAGGGTACGAGCAGTACTTC. Translation gives CASSETGYEQYF.

The chain joins TRBV6-5 to TRBJ2-1; a weak D match, TRBD1 (5 bases). The V gene lost 5 bases and the J gene lost 0 bases, with 8 bases spanning the gap. Looked up from germline, CDR1 is MNHEY and CDR2 is SVGAGI. The CDR3 has 14 residues. The CDR3 is CASSGRVSYNEQFF. CDR3 coding DNA: TGTGCCAGCAGTGGCAGGGTCTCCTACAATGAGCAGTTCTTC.

The chain carries TRBV6-5 and TRBJ1-1; the D gene is possibly TRBD1 (5 bases). The CDR3 is made up of 12 amino acids. V gave up 6 bases and J gave up 11 bases, with 16 bases separating them. Per the germline V gene, CDR1 is MNHEY and CDR2 is SVGAGI. CDR3 in DNA: TGTGCCAGCAGCCCCCTAGGGACTAGCGCTTTCTTT. This translates into CASSPLGTSAFF.

The rearrangement joins TRBV7-3 to TRBJ2-3; TRBD2 matches 10 bases. The CDR3 runs 17 residues. The germline V gene encodes CDR1 SGHTA and CDR2 FQGTGA. V trimming: 5 bases; J trimming: 3 bases; junction bases outside the gene matches: 11. Here the CDR3 DNA reads TGTGCCAGCAGCACGGGGGTAGCGGGGGGCGGGACAGATACGCAGTATTTT. This codes for CASSTGVAGGGTDTQYF. Looking up the rest from reference TRBV7-3 and TRBJ2-3 gives the full variable domain: GAGVSQTPSNKVTEKGKYVELRCDPISGHTALYWYRQSLGQGPEFLIYFQGTGAADDSGLPNDRFFAVRPEGSVSTLKIQRTERGDSAVYLCASSTGVAGGGTDTQYFGPGTRLTVL.

J is TRBJ2-1 and V is TRBV4-3; 9 nucleotides align to TRBD1. Germline loops: CDR1 LGHNA, CDR2 YSLEER. This CDR3 is built from 15 residues. Unmatched junction bases numbered 6, after V lost 5 bases and J lost 4 bases. The chain's CDR3 is CASSFPGQGYNEQFF. The CDR3 nucleotides are TGCGCCAGCAGCTTCCCGGGACAGGGATACAATGAGCAGTTCTTC.

J is TRBJ1-5 and V is TRBV19; 7 bases match TRBD1. The CDR3 is 16 residues long. V lost 7 bases and J lost 4; bases outside the gene matches: 13. Germline CDR1 reads LNHDA; CDR2 reads SQIVND (reference sequence). CDR3 region: CASTVYEGAWNQPQHF. In nucleotides, the CDR3 is TGTGCCAGTACCGTTTACGAGGGGGCATGGAATCAGCCCCAGCATTTT.

V gene TRBV4-2 combines with J gene TRBJ1-1; the D gene is possibly TRBD1 (6 bases). The germline V gene has CDR1 LGHNA and CDR2 YNFKEQ. V gave up 1 base and J gave up 10 bases, with 13 bases separating them. The CDR3 consists of 13 residues. CDR3 bases: TGTGCCAGCAGCCAAGCCAGGGGCCGTTTAGCTTTCTTT. Translated, it gives CASSQARGRLAFF.